Listed below are T cell receptor beta chains from one sample, sequenced in a study of blood T cell repertoires in COVID-19. Assay: immunoSEQ multiplex PCR; the TCRdb copy retains only in-frame clones and omits some. Altogether 250,000 to 300,000 clones are present, around 83% being singletons, with the ten largest covering around 3.6%. Sequenced sample: peripheral blood. The receptors shown here come from a man aged 18 to 29 with active or convalescent COVID-19. Both conserved end residues are part of each CDR3. A D gene is named only where the DNA matches it firmly. Size is stated for part of the rows, as once, few or many counts, or as a class when the clone is expanded.

v_call	d_call	j_call	clone_size	cdr3_nt	cdr3_aa
TRBV28	.	TRBJ2-2	.	TGTGCCAGCAATTTGGCCAGGGGGGCGGTGAAGGAGCTGTTTTTT	CASNLARGAVKELFF
TRBV2	.	TRBJ1-4	.	TGTGCCAGCATAGCACGCACGGCAGGGGAAAAACTGTTTTTT	CASIARTAGEKLFF
TRBV27	TRBD1	TRBJ1-6	.	TGTGCCAGCTCCTTAGGGACAGGAGCATCACCCCTCCACTTT	CASSLGTGASPLHF
TRBV6-2/TRBV6-3	TRBD2	TRBJ2-1	once	TGTGCCAGCAGCACCGGGACTAGCGGAGTAAATGAGCAGTTCTTC	CASSTGTSGVNEQFF
TRBV12-5	.	TRBJ2-1	.	TGTGCTAGTGGTTTCGGCGCGGGGATCTCCTACAATGAGCAGTTCTTC	CASGFGAGISYNEQFF
TRBV5-1	.	TRBJ1-3	.	TGCGCCAGCAGCTTGGAGGGGGGAAACACCATATATTTT	CASSLEGGNTIYF
TRBV7-9	TRBD1	TRBJ1-2	.	TGTGCCAGCAGAGGTACAGGGGGCGGCTACACCTTC	CASRGTGGGYTF
TRBV27	.	TRBJ1-5	once	TGTGCCAGCAGTTTCACTCATCAGCCCCAGCATTTT	CASSFTHQPQHF
TRBV27	.	TRBJ2-3	.	TGTGCCAGCAGTTTTGAACAGTACACAGATACGCAGTATTTT	CASSFEQYTDTQYF
TRBV12-3/TRBV12-4	.	TRBJ2-5	.	TGTGCCAGTAGAGATAGTCATTCCCAGTACTTC	CASRDSHSQYF
TRBV12-3/TRBV12-4	.	TRBJ1-3	.	TGTGCCAGCCACAACAGGGCTGGAAACACCATATATTTT	CASHNRAGNTIYF
TRBV5-6	.	TRBJ2-5	.	TGTGCCAGCAGCTCCGCAGGGGAAGAGACCCAGTACTTC	CASSSAGEETQYF
TRBV3-1/TRBV3-2	.	TRBJ1-6	few	TGTGCCAGCAGCAGGGGAAATTCACCCCTCCACTTT	CASSRGNSPLHF
TRBV13	.	TRBJ2-7	few	TGTGCCAGCAGGAAGGGCGGGCTCGAGCAGTACTTC	CASRKGGLEQYF
TRBV9	TRBD1	TRBJ2-7	.	TGTGCCAGCAGCCCCCACGGACAGGGCGGGGACGAGCAGTACTTC	CASSPHGQGGDEQYF
TRBV28	.	TRBJ1-6	.	TGTGCCAGCTTGACAGTCAATTCACCCCTCCACTTT	CASLTVNSPLHF
TRBV19	.	TRBJ2-3	.	TGTGCCAGTAGCTACACCAGGACTTATAGCACAGATACGCAGTATTTT	CASSYTRTYSTDTQYF
TRBV4-2	TRBD2	TRBJ2-1	.	TGTGCCAGCAGCCCCGACCCCGATAGCGGGGGACCCAATGAGCAGTTCTTC	CASSPDPDSGGPNEQFF
TRBV5-6	.	TRBJ2-1	.	TGTGCCAGCAGCTTGGAGGGGCCTAGCTCCTACAATGAGCAGTTCTTC	CASSLEGPSSYNEQFF
TRBV30	TRBD2	TRBJ2-1	.	TGTGCCTGGAGTTCTCTCGAACCCTGGACTAGCCCTGAAAAGGGTGAGCAGTTCTTC	CAWSSLEPWTSPEKGEQFF
TRBV19	.	TRBJ1-1	.	TGTGCCAGTAGTATGGCCACTGAAGCTTTCTTT	CASSMATEAFF
TRBV19	TRBD2	TRBJ2-7	once	TGTGCCAGTAGTAGACTAGCTCACTACGAGCAGTACTTC	CASSRLAHYEQYF
TRBV12-3/TRBV12-4	.	TRBJ1-5	.	TGTGCCAGCAGTTTTACAGCCGATCAGCCCCAGCATTTT	CASSFTADQPQHF
TRBV12-3/TRBV12-4	.	TRBJ2-5	.	TGTGCCAGCAGTTTTAGGGACTTCGGGACCCAGTACTTC	CASSFRDFGTQYF
TRBV7-2	TRBD1	TRBJ2-3	once	TGTGCCAGCAGCTCACAGGGGTCTGACGCAGATACGCAGTATTTT	CASSSQGSDADTQYF
TRBV7-2	TRBD1	TRBJ2-6	.	TGTGCCAGCAGCAACGGACAGGCCCCTTTGTCTGGGGCCAACGTCCTGACTTTC	CASSNGQAPLSGANVLTF
TRBV6-2/TRBV6-3	TRBD1	TRBJ2-7	.	TGTGCCAGCAGTTACTCTGTGACAGGGGGCTCCGAGCAGTACTTC	CASSYSVTGGSEQYF
TRBV30	TRBD1	TRBJ1-3	.	TGTGCCTGGAGTACCCGGGACAGGGGATATTTTGGAAACACCATATATTTT	CAWSTRDRGYFGNTIYF
TRBV4-2	TRBD2	TRBJ2-1	once	TGTGCCAGCAGCCAAGATCATAGCGGGAGTTCCTACAATGAGCAGTTCTTC	CASSQDHSGSSYNEQFF
TRBV5-5	.	TRBJ1-4	.	TGTGCCAGCAGCACTGAGTCAACTAATGAAAAACTGTTTTTT	CASSTESTNEKLFF
TRBV7-9	.	TRBJ2-5	.	TGTGCCAGCAGCCCGGTTGGGGGCGTTAGTCAAGAGACCCAGTACTTC	CASSPVGGVSQETQYF
TRBV2	.	TRBJ2-1	.	TGTGCCAGCAAGGGAGGACGGTGGGGTGAGCAGTTCTTC	CASKGGRWGEQFF
TRBV9	TRBD2	TRBJ2-7	.	TGTGCCAGCAGCGTAGCTACGGGACTAGCGGCCGAGCAGTACTTC	CASSVATGLAAEQYF
TRBV27	TRBD1	TRBJ1-6	.	TGTGCCAGCAGAAGTCCCGGGACAGGGGTCTCACCCCTCCACTTT	CASRSPGTGVSPLHF
TRBV9	TRBD1	TRBJ1-4	once	TGTGCCAGCAGCGTGGGACAGGGGAATGAAAAACTGTTTTTT	CASSVGQGNEKLFF
TRBV11-3	.	TRBJ2-1	.	TGTGCCAGCAGCCGAGGGGGTAGCTCCTACAATGAGCAGTTCTTC	CASSRGGSSYNEQFF
TRBV27	.	TRBJ2-7	.	TGTGCCAGCAGATCCTCCGGGGGAGGCTACGAGCAGTACTTC	CASRSSGGGYEQYF
TRBV10-3	TRBD2	TRBJ2-7	.	TGTGCCATCAGCGGGAGGGAGTCCTACGAGCAGTACTTC	CAISGRESYEQYF
TRBV7-3	.	TRBJ1-1	few	TGTGCCAGCAGCTTAGGGCAGAACACTGAAGCTTTCTTT	CASSLGQNTEAFF
TRBV11-3	.	TRBJ2-7	.	TGTGCCAGCAGCTCAAAATCCGGGATTTTGTTCGAGCAGTACTTC	CASSSKSGILFEQYF
TRBV30	.	TRBJ2-1	.	TGTGCCTGGAGGAACAGGGTAGGGGAGCAGTTCTTC	CAWRNRVGEQFF
TRBV5-1	TRBD2	TRBJ2-3	.	TGCGCCAGCACCATAGCGGGACACACCGACGATACGCAGTATTTT	CASTIAGHTDDTQYF
TRBV7-9	.	TRBJ2-5	.	TGTGCCAGCAGCTTAGCCTCTAGGAGGGAGACCCAGTACTTC	CASSLASRRETQYF
TRBV7-6	TRBD1	TRBJ2-5	.	TGTGCCAGCAGCTTTAGCCCGACAGGGGGCCAAGAGACCCAGTACTTC	CASSFSPTGGQETQYF
TRBV27	.	TRBJ1-3	.	TGTGCCAGCAGTCCCCGGGGAGGGGGTGGAAACACCATATATTTT	CASSPRGGGGNTIYF
TRBV4-1	.	TRBJ1-1	.	TGCGCCAGCAGCCACAAAACAGGGCACACTGAAGCTTTCTTT	CASSHKTGHTEAFF
TRBV7-9	TRBD2	TRBJ2-7	.	TGTGCCAGCAGCCGAATGGGACTACGATACGAGCAGTACTTC	CASSRMGLRYEQYF
TRBV5-6	.	TRBJ2-7	.	TGTGCCAGCAGTGAACAGGGCTACGAGCAGTACTTC	CASSEQGYEQYF
TRBV24-1	.	TRBJ2-3	.	TGTGCCACCAGTGATTTGTACAGGGACGATACGCAGTATTTT	CATSDLYRDDTQYF
TRBV2	TRBD1	TRBJ1-1	.	TGTGCCAGCAGTGGGGGACAGGGGGCTGAAGCTTTCTTT	CASSGGQGAEAFF
TRBV24-1	TRBD2	TRBJ2-5	.	TGTGCCACCAGTGATCCAAGTCGGGAGGGTTGGGAGACCCAGTACTTC	CATSDPSREGWETQYF
TRBV11-3	TRBD1	TRBJ1-2	.	TGTGCCAGCAGCTTAGAGGGGGGACAGGGAGCATATGGCTACACCTTC	CASSLEGGQGAYGYTF
TRBV28	TRBD1	TRBJ1-5	.	TGTGCCAGCTCCACCCCGAGGGGGGACAGACACAATCAGCCCCAGCATTTT	CASSTPRGDRHNQPQHF
TRBV6-6	TRBD1	TRBJ1-1	.	TGTGCCAGCTTCAGGGGGCTCGGGAACACTGAAGCTTTCTTT	CASFRGLGNTEAFF
TRBV5-1	TRBD2	TRBJ2-7	.	TGCGCCAGCAGCTTGGTACCAGCGCGGGAGACCGAGCAGTACTTC	CASSLVPARETEQYF
TRBV6-1	.	TRBJ1-1	.	TGTGCCACCTTGGGAGGGGAATCCACTGAAGCTTTCTTT	CATLGGESTEAFF
TRBV25-1	.	TRBJ2-1	.	TGTGCCAGCAGTGCTCCGGGACAAGCCAATGAGCAGTTCTTC	CASSAPGQANEQFF
TRBV24-1	TRBD2	TRBJ2-3	.	TGTGCCACCAGTGACCTAAGCGGGAGAGGTGGGGCAGATACGCAGTATTTT	CATSDLSGRGGADTQYF
TRBV6-2/TRBV6-3	TRBD1	TRBJ1-1	.	TGTGCCAGCAGTTACCGGACAGGGCGAGGGGTCACTGAAGCTTTCTTT	CASSYRTGRGVTEAFF
TRBV11-1	TRBD2	TRBJ2-1	once	TGTGCCAGCAGCCTATCAACGGGACTAGCGGGAGTTGAGCAGTTCTTC	CASSLSTGLAGVEQFF